Shown below are 17 T cell receptor beta chains from a single sample sequenced in a study of cytomegalovirus exposure and HLA in healthy donors. Both 60 Vbeta primers and 13 Jbeta primers went into the PCR. Assay used: immunoSEQ multiplex PCR; TCRdb lists only in-frame clones, some missing. The repertoire holds 45,000 to 65,000 clones, with 70% to 85% as singletons. Material for sequencing was PBMCs. These receptors came from a woman in her thirties or forties in good health and CMV-seropositive.

This chain connects TRBV18 to TRBJ1-5; TRBD1 aligns across 7 bases. This CDR3 has 15 residues. V lost 2 bases, J lost 7 bases, and 8 bases stayed unmatched. Germline V CDR1 and CDR2: KGHSH, LQKENI. CDR3 bases: TGTGCCAGCTCACCAACCACAGGGGAAGGGCAGCCCCAGCATTTT. This sequence encodes CASSPTTGEGQPQHF.

The rearrangement joins TRBV13 to TRBJ1-1, with D hard to call. This CDR3 spans 11 amino acids. V gave up 4 bases and J gave up 3 bases, with 3 bases separating them. Germline V gene lookup returns CDR1 PRHDT and CDR2 FYEKMQ (reference sequence). CDR3 DNA sequence: TGTGCCAGCAGCTCGGACACTGAAGCTTTCTTT. Amino acids: CASSSDTEAFF.

As for this clone: At one of its ends the junction is not consistent with the germline gene, which may arise from a read error. The chain uses TRBV7-8 and TRBJ1-2; TRBD1 agrees at 10 bases. The CDR3 totals 13 residues. The germline CDR1 and CDR2 sequences are SGHVS and FQNEAQ. CDR3 bases: TGTGCCAGCAGCCAACGGGACAGGGGACAAAAATTGTTC. It is translated as CASSQRDRGQKLF.

The rearrangement joins TRBV4-1 to TRBJ1-1; 8 nucleotides match TRBD1. The trim removed 0 bases at V and 6 bases at J, leaving 6 bases unmatched. This CDR3 contains 15 residues. Germline V gives CDR1 MGHRA, CDR2 YSYEKL. As DNA, the CDR3 is TGCGCCAGCAGCCAAGAGACAGGGGAAAGGGCTGAAGCTTTCTTT. The encoded protein is CASSQETGERAEAFF.

This clone has just one count. CDR3: CASSEARAGELFF. The CDR3, as DNA: TGTGCCAGCAGCGAGGCCAGGGCCGGGGAGCTGTTTTTT. The gene calls are TRBV7-2 and TRBJ2-2; D is perhaps TRBD1 (5 bases). Germline V CDR1 and CDR2: SGHTA, FQGNSA. V was pared by 5 bases and J by 6 bases, with 10 bases between. CDR3 length: 13 residues. Full variable domain (remainder filled in from reference TRBV7-2 and TRBJ2-2): GAGVSQSPSNKVTEKGKDVELRCDPISGHTALYWYRQSLGQGLEFLIYFQGNSAPDKSGLPSDRFSAERTGGSVSTLTIQRTQQEDSAVYLCASSEARAGELFFGEGSRLTVL.

The table lists this clone with a few counts. This chain links TRBV9 with TRBJ1-1, with 7 positions matching TRBD1. There are 18 residues in the CDR3. With 2 bases clipped from V and 4 bases from J, the junction kept 17 bases outside the gene matches. The germline V gene has CDR1 SGDLS and CDR2 YYNGEE. The CDR3 DNA reads TGTGCCAGCAGCGTTAACAAAGGGGACAGTTACGAATCCACTGAAGCTTTCTTT. Encoded protein: CASSVNKGDSYESTEAFF.

The chain links TRBV29-1 to TRBJ1-1, with unresolved D. The CDR3 is 10 amino acids. V dropped 5 bases and J dropped 7 bases, with 8 bases sitting between them. The germline V gene encodes CDR1 SQVTM and CDR2 ANQGSEA. The CDR3 reads CSVKTSEAFF. The CDR3 DNA is TGCAGCGTTAAAACCAGTGAAGCTTTCTTT.

The V and J genes are TRBV10-1 and TRBJ2-7; 7 bases map to TRBD2. This CDR3 contains 15 residues. The V gene's germline CDR1 is WNHNN and CDR2 SYGVQD (reference sequence). Germline trimming cut 3 bases from V and 2 bases from J; bases unmatched to any gene: 7. The CDR3 region is CASSDRAGLTYEQYF. DNA for the CDR3: TGCGCCAGCAGTGATAGAGCGGGGCTTACCTACGAGCAGTACTTC.

The gene calls are TRBV13 and TRBJ1-1; D ambiguous. The CDR3 sequence is 14 residues long. V lost 2 bases, J lost 2 bases, and 9 bases lay in between. Germline CDR1 reads PRHDT; CDR2 reads FYEKMQ (reference sequence). The CDR3 sequence: CASSLTQANTEAFF. CDR3 nucleotide sequence: TGTGCCAGCAGCTTAACGCAGGCCAACACTGAAGCTTTCTTT.

The chain links TRBV6-5 to TRBJ2-3; D is perhaps TRBD1 (5 bases). V lost 0 bases and J lost 8, with 12 bases in between. The CDR3 is made up of 14 amino acids. Germline values: CDR1 MNHEY, CDR2 SVGAGI. CDR3 DNA: TGTGCCAGCAGTTACTCGAAGGGGAAGGCTACGCAGTATTTT. Protein: CASSYSKGKATQYF.

In its sample, this clone was seen a few times. This sequence joins TRBV5-1 and TRBJ2-7; 8 bases are shared with TRBD2. The germline V gene encodes CDR1 SGHRS and CDR2 YFSETQ. Germline trimming cut 0 bases from V and 2 bases from J; bases unmatched to any gene: 7. This CDR3 has 16 residues. The CDR3 nucleotides are TGCGCCAGCAGCTTGGCCGGAGCGGGGGTTCCCTACGAGCAGTACTTC. Translation: CASSLAGAGVPYEQYF.

This clone was seen a handful of times. The chain recombines TRBV7-9 with TRBJ2-2; 9 nucleotides match TRBD2. CDR1 and CDR2 (germline): SEHNR, FQNEAQ (reference sequence). The CDR3 has 14 residues. J lost 7 bases, V lost 3 bases, and 3 bases had no gene match. The CDR3 nucleotides are TGTGCCAGCAGCTTGGGACTAGCCATCGGGGAGCTGTTTTTT. This gives the protein CASSLGLAIGELFF.

This clone has more than one count but fewer than ten. The rearrangement joins TRBV4-1 to TRBJ1-1; D unresolved. The CDR3 has 15 residues. The germline V gene encodes CDR1 MGHRA and CDR2 YSYEKL. V gave up 6 bases and J gave up 5 bases, with 19 bases separating them. DNA of the CDR3: TGCGCCAGCAGGGACGGGGAAGGGAAGAAAACTGAAGCTTTCTTT. Its translation is CASRDGEGKKTEAFF.

The rearrangement uses TRBV4-1 and TRBJ1-6; D remains unclear. Germline CDR1 is MGHRA and CDR2 is YSYEKL. The V and J ends lost 0 bases and 7 bases respectively, with 13 bases between them. The CDR3 has 16 residues. The CDR3 here is CASSQDPLGQNSPLHF. As DNA, the CDR3 is TGCGCCAGCAGCCAAGATCCTTTGGGCCAAAATTCACCCCTCCACTTT.

The chain joins TRBV7-9 to TRBJ2-2; a possible D gene is TRBD2 (6 bases). This CDR3 contains 14 residues. Per germline, CDR1 SEHNR and CDR2 FQNEAQ (reference sequence). Between the trimmed V and J ends, which lost 11 bases and 6 bases, there was a span of 19 bases. The CDR3 region is CAPRVPAGAGELFF. The DNA of the CDR3 is TGTGCCCCCCGGGTCCCAGCGGGCGCCGGGGAGCTGTTTTTT. Full variable domain (remainder filled in from reference TRBV7-9 and TRBJ2-2): DTGVSQNPRHKITKRGQNVTFRCDPISEHNRLYWYRQTLGQGPEFLTYFQNEAQLEKSRLLSDRFSAERPKGSFSTLEIQRTEQGDSAMYLCAPRVPAGAGELFFGEGSRLTVL.

The chain combines TRBV2 with TRBJ2-1; TRBD2 agrees at 13 bases. Germline V CDR1 and CDR2: SNHLY, FYNNEI. The trim removed 5 bases at V and 12 bases at J, leaving 19 bases unmatched. This CDR3 has 18 residues. The CDR3 DNA sequence: TGTGCCAGCAGTTCAACCCTCCGACTAGCGGGGGGACAAATCGGGCAGTTCTTC. Translation: CASSSTLRLAGGQIGQFF.

The rearrangement joins TRBV19 to TRBJ1-2; a weak D match, TRBD1 (6 bases). The V end lost 3 bases, the J end lost 5 bases, and 19 bases lay between the germline ends. This CDR3 has 16 amino acids. Germline-derived CDR1 and CDR2 are LNHDA and SQIVND (reference sequence). In nucleotides, the CDR3 is TGTGCCAGTAGTATCCGGGAAGTGGACAGTTTTTATGGCTACACCTTC. It encodes CASSIREVDSFYGYTF.